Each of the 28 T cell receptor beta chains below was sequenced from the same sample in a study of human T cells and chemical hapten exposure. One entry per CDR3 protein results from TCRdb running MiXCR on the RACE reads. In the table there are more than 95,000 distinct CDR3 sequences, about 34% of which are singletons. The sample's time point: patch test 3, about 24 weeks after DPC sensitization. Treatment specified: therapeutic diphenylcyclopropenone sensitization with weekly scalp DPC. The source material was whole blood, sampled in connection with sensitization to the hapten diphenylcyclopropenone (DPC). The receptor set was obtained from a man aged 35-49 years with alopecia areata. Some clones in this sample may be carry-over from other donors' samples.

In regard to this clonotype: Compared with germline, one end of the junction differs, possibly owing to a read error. CDR3 protein: CASSQEWSGSSYNEQFF. The CDR3 nucleotides are TGTGCCAGCAGTCAAGAGTGGAGCGGAAGCTCCTACAATGAGCAGTTCTTC. The rearrangement uses TRBV3-1 and TRBJ2-1, with TRBD2 as a possible D gene (5 bases). Germline values: CDR1 LGHDT, CDR2 YNNKEL (reference sequence). The CDR3 runs 17 residues.

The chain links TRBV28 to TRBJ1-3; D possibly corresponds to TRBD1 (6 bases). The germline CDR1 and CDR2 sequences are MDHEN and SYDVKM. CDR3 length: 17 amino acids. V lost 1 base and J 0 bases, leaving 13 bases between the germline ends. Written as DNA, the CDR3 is TGTGCCAGCAGTTTATACTTTAACAGGGTCTCTGGAAACACCATATATTTT. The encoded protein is CASSLYFNRVSGNTIYF. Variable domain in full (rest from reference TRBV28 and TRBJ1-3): DVKVTQSSRYLVKRTGEKVFLECVQDMDHENMFWYRQDPGLGLRLIYFSYDVKMKEKGDIPEGYSVSREKKERFSLILESASTNQTSMYLCASSLYFNRVSGNTIYFGEGSWLTVV.

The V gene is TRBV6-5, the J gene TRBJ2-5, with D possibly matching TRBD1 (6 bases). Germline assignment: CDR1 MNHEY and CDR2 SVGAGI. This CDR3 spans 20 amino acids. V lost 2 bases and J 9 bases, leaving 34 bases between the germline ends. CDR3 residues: CASSYLRDPWGPPRRGAQYF. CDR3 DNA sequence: TGTGCCAGCAGTTACCTAAGGGACCCATGGGGGCCCCCGCGGAGAGGGGCCCAGTACTTC.

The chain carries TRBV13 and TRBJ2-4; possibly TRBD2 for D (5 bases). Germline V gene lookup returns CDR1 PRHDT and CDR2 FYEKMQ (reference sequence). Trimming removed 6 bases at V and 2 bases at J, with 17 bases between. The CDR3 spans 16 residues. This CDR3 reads CASSLRGRGTKNIQYF. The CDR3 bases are TGTGCCAGCAGTCTTCGGGGTAGAGGAACCAAAAACATTCAGTACTTC.

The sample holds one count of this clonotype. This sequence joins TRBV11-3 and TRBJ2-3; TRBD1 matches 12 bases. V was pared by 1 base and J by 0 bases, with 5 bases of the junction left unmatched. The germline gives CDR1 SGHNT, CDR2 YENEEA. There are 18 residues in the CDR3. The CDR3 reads CASSLGGTGGWSTDTQYF. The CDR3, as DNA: TGTGCCAGCAGCTTAGGAGGGACAGGGGGCTGGAGCACAGATACGCAGTATTTT. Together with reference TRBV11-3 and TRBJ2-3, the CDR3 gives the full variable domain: EAGVVQSPRYKIIEKKQPVAFWCNPISGHNTLYWYLQNLGQGPELLIRYENEEAVDDSQLPKDRFSAERLKGVDSTLKIQPAELGDSAVYLCASSLGGTGGWSTDTQYFGPGTRLTVL.

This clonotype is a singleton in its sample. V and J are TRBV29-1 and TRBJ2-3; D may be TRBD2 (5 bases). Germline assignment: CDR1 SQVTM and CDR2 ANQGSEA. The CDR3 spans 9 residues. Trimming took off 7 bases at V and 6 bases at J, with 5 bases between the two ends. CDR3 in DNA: TGCAGCGGCGGGGATACGCAGTATTTT. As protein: CSGGDTQYF.

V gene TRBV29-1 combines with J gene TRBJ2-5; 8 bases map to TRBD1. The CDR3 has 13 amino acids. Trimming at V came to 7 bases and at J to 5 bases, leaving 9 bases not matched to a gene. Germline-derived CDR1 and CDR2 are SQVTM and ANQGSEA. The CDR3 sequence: CSAWDRRRETQYF. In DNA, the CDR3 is TGCAGCGCCTGGGACAGGCGAAGGGAGACCCAGTACTTC.

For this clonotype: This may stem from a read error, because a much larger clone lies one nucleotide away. The DNA for the CDR3 is TGCAGCGTTGCCCGCTCGGGCAGCACAGGTACGCAGTATTTT. Translated, it gives CSVARSGSTGTQYF. This rearrangement joins TRBV29-1 to TRBJ2-3, with D tentatively TRBD1 (5 bases). In germline, CDR1 is SQVTM, CDR2 ANQGSEA. The CDR3 extends over 14 amino acids.

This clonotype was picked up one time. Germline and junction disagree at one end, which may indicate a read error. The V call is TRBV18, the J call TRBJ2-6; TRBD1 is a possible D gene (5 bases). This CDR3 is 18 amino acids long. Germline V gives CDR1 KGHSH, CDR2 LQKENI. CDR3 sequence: CASSARGPVSSGAYVLTF. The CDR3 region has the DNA TGTGCCAGCTCAGCCCGAGGCCCGGTTAGCTCTGGGGCCTACGTCCTGACTTTC.

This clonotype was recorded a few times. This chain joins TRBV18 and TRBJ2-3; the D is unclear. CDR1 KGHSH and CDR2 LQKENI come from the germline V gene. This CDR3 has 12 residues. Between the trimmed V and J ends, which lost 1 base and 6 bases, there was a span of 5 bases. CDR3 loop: CASSPQVDTQYF. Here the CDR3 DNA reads TGTGCCAGCTCACCACAGGTGGATACGCAGTATTTT. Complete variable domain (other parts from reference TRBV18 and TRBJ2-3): NAGVMQNPRHLVRRRGQEARLRCSPMKGHSHVYWYRQLPEEGLKFMVYLQKENIIDESGMPKERFSAEFPKEGPSILRIQQVVRGDSAAYFCASSPQVDTQYFGPGTRLTVL.

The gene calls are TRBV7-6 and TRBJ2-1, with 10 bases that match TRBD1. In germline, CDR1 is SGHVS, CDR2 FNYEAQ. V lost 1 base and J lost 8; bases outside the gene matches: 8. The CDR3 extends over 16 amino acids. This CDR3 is CASSLDGTGAVDEQFF. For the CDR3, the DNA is TGTGCCAGCAGCTTAGACGGGACAGGGGCAGTAGATGAGCAGTTCTTC.

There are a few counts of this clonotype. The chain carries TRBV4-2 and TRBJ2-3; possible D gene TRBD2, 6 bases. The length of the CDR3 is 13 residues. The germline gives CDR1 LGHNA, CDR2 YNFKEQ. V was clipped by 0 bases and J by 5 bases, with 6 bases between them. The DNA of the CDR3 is TGTGCCAGCAGCCAAGATAGCGGAGATACGCAGTATTTT. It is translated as CASSQDSGDTQYF.

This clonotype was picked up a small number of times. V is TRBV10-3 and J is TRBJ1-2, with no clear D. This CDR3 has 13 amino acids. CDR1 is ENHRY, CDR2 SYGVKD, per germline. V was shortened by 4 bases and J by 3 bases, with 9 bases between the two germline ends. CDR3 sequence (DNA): TGTGCCATCAGTGGCGGGGATTACTATGGCTACACCTTC. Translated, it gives CAISGGDYYGYTF.

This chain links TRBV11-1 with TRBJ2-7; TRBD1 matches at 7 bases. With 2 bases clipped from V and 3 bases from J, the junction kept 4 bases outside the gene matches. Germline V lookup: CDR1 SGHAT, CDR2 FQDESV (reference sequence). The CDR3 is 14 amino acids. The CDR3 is CASSLPGQFYEQYF. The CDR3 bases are TGTGCCAGCAGCTTACCGGGACAGTTCTACGAGCAGTACTTC. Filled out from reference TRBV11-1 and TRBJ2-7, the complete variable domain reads EAEVAQSPRYKITEKSQAVAFWCDPISGHATLYWYRQILGQGPELLVQFQDESVVDDSQLPKDRFSAERLKGVDSTLKIQPAELGDSAMYLCASSLPGQFYEQYFGPGTRLTVT.

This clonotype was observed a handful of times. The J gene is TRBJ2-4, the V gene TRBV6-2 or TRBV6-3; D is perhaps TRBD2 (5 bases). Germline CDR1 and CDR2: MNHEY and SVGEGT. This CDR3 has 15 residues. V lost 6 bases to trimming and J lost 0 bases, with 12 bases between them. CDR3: CASSAGLLAKNIQYF. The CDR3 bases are TGTGCCAGCAGCGCCGGACTCCTAGCCAAAAACATTCAGTACTTC.

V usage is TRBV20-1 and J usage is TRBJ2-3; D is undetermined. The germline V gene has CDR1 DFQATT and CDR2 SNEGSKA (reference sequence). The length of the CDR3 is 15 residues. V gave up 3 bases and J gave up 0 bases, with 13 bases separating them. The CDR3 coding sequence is TGCAGTGCTAGTGTTTCAGCTGCTAGCACAGATACGCAGTATTTT. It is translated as CSASVSAASTDTQYF.

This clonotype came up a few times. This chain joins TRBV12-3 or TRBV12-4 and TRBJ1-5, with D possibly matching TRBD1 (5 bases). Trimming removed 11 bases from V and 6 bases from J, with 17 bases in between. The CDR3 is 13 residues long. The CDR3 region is CAFTWGGGQPQHF. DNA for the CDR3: TGTGCCTTTACCTGGGGGGGAGGTCAGCCCCAGCATTTT.

The CDR3 reads CASSPSGRAEDTQYF. CDR3 bases: TGTGCCAGCAGTCCGAGCGGGAGGGCCGAAGATACGCAGTATTTT. The chain joins TRBV6-2 or TRBV6-3 to TRBJ2-3; 10 positions agree with TRBD2. In germline, CDR1 is MNHEY, CDR2 SVGEGT. CDR3 length: 15 residues. Trimming took 5 bases from V and 5 from J; bases not matched to a gene: 7.

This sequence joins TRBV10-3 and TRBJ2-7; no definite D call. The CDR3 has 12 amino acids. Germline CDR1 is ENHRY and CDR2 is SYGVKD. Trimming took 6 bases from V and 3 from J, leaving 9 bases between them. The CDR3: CAISGTDYEQYF. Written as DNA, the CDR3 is TGTGCCATCAGCGGCACGGACTACGAGCAGTACTTC.

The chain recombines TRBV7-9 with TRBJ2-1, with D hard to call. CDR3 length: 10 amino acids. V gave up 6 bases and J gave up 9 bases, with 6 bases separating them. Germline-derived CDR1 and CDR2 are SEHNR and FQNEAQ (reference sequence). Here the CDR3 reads CASSSGEQFF. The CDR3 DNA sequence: TGTGCCAGCAGTTCCGGTGAGCAGTTCTTC.

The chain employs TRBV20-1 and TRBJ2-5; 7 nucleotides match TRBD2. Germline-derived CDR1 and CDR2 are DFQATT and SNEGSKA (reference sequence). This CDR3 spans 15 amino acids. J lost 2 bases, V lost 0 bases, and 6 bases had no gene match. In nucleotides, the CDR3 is TGCAGTGCTAGAGATAGAACTAGCGTTCAAGAGACCCAGTACTTC. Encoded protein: CSARDRTSVQETQYF.

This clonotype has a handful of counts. CDR3: CASSPASYGEKLFF. The CDR3 bases are TGTGCCAGCAGCCCGGCTTCGTATGGTGAAAAACTGTTTTTT. This rearrangement joins TRBV28 to TRBJ1-4, with D hard to call. Trimming left V 6 bases short and J 7 bases short, with 15 bases between. Per germline, CDR1 MDHEN and CDR2 SYDVKM. The CDR3 spans 14 residues.

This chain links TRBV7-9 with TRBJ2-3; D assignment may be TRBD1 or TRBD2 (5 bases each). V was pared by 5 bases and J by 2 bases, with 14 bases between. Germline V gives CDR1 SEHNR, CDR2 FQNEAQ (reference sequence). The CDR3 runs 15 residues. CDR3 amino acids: CASSPLGTPTDTQYF. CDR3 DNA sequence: TGTGCCAGCAGCCCGCTTGGGACCCCCACAGATACGCAGTATTTT.

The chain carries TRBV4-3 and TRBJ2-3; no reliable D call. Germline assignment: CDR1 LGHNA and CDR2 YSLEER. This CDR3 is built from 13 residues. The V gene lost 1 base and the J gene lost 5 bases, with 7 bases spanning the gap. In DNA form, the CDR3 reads TGCGCCAGCAGCCAAGCTGGCAGAGATACGCAGTATTTT. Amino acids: CASSQAGRDTQYF.

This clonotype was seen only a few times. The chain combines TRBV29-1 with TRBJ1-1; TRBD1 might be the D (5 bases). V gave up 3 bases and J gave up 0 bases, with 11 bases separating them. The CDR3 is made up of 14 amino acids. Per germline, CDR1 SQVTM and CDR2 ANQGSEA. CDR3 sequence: CSVERGVMNTEAFF. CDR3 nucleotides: TGCAGCGTTGAGCGGGGGGTCATGAACACTGAAGCTTTCTTT. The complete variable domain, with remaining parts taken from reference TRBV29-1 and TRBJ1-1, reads SAVISQKPSRDICQRGTSLTIQCQVDSQVTMMFWYRQQPGQSLTLIATANQGSEATYESGFVIDKFPISRPNLTFSTLTVSNMSPEDSSIYLCSVERGVMNTEAFFGQGTRLTVV.

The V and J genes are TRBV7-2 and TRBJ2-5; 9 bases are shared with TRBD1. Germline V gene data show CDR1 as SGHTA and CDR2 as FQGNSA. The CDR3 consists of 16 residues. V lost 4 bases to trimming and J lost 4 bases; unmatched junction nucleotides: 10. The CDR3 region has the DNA TGTGCCAGCAGCTCTACAGGGGGCAATTATGTAGAGACCCAGTACTTC. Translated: CASSSTGGNYVETQYF.

The CDR3 bases are TGCAGCGTTGAGGGAACTAGCGGGAAGCGGAGGGGCACAGATACGCAGTATTTT. Translation gives CSVEGTSGKRRGTDTQYF. V is TRBV29-1 and J is TRBJ2-3, with 10 positions matching TRBD2. The CDR3 has 18 residues. CDR1 and CDR2 from the germline V gene are SQVTM and ANQGSEA. Unmatched junction bases numbered 13, after V lost 3 bases and J lost 1 base.

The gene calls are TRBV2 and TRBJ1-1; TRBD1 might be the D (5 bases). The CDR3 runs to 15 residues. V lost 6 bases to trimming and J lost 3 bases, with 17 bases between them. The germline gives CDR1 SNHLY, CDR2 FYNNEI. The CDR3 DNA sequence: TGTGCCAGCAGGACGGGCCAAAGAGGGGACACTGAAGCTTTCTTT. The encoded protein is CASRTGQRGDTEAFF. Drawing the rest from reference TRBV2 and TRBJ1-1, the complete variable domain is EPEVTQTPSHQVTQMGQEVILRCVPISNHLYFYWYRQILGQKVEFLVSFYNNEISEKSEIFDDQFSVERPDGSNFTLKIRSTKLEDSAMYFCASRTGQRGDTEAFFGQGTRLTVV.